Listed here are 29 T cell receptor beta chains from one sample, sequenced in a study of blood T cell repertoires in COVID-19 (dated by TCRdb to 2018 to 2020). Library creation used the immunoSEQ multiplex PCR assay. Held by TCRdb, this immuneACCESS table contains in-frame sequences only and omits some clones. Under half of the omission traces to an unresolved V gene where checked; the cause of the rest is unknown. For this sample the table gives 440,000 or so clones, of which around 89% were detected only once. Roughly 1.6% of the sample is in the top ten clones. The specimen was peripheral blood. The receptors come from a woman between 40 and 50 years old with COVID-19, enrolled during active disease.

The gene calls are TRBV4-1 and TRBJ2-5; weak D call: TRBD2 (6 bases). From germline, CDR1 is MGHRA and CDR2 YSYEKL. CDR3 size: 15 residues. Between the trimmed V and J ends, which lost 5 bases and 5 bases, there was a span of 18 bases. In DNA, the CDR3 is TGCGCCAGCAGCACTACTGGCGGGGCTGTTGAGACCCAGTACTTC. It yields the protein CASSTTGGAVETQYF.

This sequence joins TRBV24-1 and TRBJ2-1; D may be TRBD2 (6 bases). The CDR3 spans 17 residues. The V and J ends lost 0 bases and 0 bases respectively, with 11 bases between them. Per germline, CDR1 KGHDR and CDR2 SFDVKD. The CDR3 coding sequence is TGTGCCACCAGTGATTTGCGGGACTCAGGCTCCTACAATGAGCAGTTCTTC. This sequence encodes CATSDLRDSGSYNEQFF.

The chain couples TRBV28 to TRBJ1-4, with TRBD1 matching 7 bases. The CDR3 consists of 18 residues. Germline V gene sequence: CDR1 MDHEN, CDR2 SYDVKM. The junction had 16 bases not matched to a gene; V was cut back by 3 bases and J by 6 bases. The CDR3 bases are TGTGCCAGCAGTTTCACAACGGGAGGGGGCGGAGGGGATGAAAAACTGTTTTTT. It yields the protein CASSFTTGGGGGDEKLFF. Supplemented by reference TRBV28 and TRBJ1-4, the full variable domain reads DVKVTQSSRYLVKRTGEKVFLECVQDMDHENMFWYRQDPGLGLRLIYFSYDVKMKEKGDIPEGYSVSREKKERFSLILESASTNQTSMYLCASSFTTGGGGGDEKLFFGSGTQLSVL.

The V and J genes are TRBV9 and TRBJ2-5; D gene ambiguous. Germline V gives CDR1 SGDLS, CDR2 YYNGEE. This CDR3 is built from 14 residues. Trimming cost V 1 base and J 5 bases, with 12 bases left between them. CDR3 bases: TGTGCCAGCAGCGTATACCAGGTGTCTGAGACCCAGTACTTC. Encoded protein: CASSVYQVSETQYF.

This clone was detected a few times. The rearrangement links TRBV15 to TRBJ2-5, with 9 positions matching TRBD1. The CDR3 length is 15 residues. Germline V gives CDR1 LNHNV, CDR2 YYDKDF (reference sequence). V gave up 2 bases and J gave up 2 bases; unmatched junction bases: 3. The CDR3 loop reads CATSRPGTGQETQYF. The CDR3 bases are TGTGCCACCAGCAGACCCGGGACAGGGCAAGAGACCCAGTACTTC. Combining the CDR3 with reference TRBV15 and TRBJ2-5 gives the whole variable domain DAMVIQNPRYQVTQFGKPVTLSCSQTLNHNVMYWYQQKSSQAPKLLFHYYDKDFNNEADTPDNFQSRRPNTSFCFLDIRSPGLGDTAMYLCATSRPGTGQETQYFGPGTRLLVL.

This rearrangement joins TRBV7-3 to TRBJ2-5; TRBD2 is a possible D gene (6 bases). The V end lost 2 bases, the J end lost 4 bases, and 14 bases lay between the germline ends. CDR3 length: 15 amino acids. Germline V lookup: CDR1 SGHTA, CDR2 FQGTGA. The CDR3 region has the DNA TGTGCCAGCAGCTTAGGCAGGGAGGCATCAGAGACCCAGTACTTC. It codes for CASSLGREASETQYF.

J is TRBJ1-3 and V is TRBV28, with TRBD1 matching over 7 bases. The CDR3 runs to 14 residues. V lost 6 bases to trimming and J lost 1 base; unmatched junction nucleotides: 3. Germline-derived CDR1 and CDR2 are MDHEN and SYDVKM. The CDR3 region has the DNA TGTGCCAGCAGACAGGGGAGTTCTGGAAACACCATATATTTT. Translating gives CASRQGSSGNTIYF.

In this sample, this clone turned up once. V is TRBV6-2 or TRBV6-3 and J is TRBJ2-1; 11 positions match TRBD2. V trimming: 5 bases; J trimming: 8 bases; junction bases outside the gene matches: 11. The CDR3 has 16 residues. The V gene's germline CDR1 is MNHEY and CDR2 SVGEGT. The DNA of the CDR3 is TGTGCCAGCAGTCCCCACCTTAGCGGGAGGGCCCATGAGCAGTTCTTC. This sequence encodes CASSPHLSGRAHEQFF.

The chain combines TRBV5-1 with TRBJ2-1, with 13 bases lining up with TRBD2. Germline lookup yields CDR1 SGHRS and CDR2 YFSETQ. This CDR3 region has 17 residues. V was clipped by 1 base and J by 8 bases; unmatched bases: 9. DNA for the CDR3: TGCGCCAGCAGCTTGAGCCCTACTAGCGGGGGGGCCCATGAGCAGTTCTTC. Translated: CASSLSPTSGGAHEQFF. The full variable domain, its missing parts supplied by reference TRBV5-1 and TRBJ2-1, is KAGVTQTPRYLIKTRGQQVTLSCSPISGHRSVSWYQQTPGQGLQFLFEYFSETQRNKGNFPGRFSGRQFSNSRSEMNVSTLELGDSALYLCASSLSPTSGGAHEQFFGPGTRLTVL.

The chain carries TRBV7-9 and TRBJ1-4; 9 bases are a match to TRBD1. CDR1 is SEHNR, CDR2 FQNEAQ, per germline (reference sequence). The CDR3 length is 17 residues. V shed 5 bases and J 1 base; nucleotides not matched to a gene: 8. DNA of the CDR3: TGTGCCAGCAGCCGTACAGGGGGCGGGGGAACTAATGAAAAACTGTTTTTT. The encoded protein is CASSRTGGGGTNEKLFF. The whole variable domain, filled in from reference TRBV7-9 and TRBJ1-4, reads DTGVSQNPRHKITKRGQNVTFRCDPISEHNRLYWYRQTLGQGPEFLTYFQNEAQLEKSRLLSDRFSAERPKGSFSTLEIQRTEQGDSAMYLCASSRTGGGGTNEKLFFGSGTQLSVL.

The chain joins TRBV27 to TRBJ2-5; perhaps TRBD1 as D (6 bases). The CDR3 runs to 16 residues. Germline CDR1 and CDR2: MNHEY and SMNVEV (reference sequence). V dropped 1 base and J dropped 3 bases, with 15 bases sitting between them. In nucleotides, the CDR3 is TGTGCCAGCAGTTTATGGGGGCGGACAATCGAAGAGACCCAGTACTTC. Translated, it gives CASSLWGRTIEETQYF.

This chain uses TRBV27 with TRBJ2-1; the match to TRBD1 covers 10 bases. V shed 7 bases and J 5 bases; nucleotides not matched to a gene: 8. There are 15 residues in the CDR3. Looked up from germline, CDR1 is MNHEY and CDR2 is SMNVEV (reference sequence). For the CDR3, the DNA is TGTGCCAGCAAAATTCCGGGACAGGGGAACAATGAGCAGTTCTTC. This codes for CASKIPGQGNNEQFF.

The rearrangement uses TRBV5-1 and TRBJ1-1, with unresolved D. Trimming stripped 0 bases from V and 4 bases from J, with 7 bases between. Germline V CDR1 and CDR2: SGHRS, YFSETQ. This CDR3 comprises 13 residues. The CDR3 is CASSLEQTTEAFF. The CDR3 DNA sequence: TGCGCCAGCAGCTTGGAACAAACCACTGAAGCTTTCTTT.

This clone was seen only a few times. The CDR3 region has the DNA TGTGCCAGCAGCCCTGGACAGATCGAAATTGGAAACACCATATATTTT. Its protein is CASSPGQIEIGNTIYF. The chain couples TRBV27 to TRBJ1-3; TRBD1 is a possible D gene (6 bases). V was cut by 6 bases and J by 3 bases, with 18 bases left in between. The CDR3 has 16 residues. Germline values: CDR1 MNHEY, CDR2 SMNVEV (reference sequence).

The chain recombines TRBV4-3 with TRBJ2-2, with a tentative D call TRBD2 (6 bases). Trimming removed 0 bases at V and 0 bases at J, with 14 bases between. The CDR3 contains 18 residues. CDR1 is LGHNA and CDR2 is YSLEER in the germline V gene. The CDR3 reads CASSQDPPGATNTGELFF. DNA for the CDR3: TGCGCCAGCAGCCAAGATCCCCCGGGAGCCACGAACACCGGGGAGCTGTTTTTT.

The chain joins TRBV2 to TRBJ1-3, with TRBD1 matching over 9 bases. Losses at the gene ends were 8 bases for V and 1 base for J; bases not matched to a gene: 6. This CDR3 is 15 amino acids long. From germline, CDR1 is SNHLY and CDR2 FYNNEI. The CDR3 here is CASRDRVNSGNTIYF. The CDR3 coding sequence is TGTGCCAGCCGGGACAGGGTCAATTCTGGAAACACCATATATTTT.

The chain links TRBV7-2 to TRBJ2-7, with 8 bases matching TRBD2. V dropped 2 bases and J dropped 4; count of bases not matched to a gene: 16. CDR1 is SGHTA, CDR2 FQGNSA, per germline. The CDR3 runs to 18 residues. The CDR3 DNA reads TGTGCCAGCAGCTTAATCCTTGCGGGAGGCCCCCCTCATTACGAGCAGTACTTC. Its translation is CASSLILAGGPPHYEQYF.

CDR3 coding DNA: TGCGCCAGCAGGGCCGAGGGCGGGAGCGGACTTAAGACGCAGTATTTT. Amino acid sequence: CASRAEGGSGLKTQYF. The chain has TRBV5-1 and TRBJ2-3; 7 bases are shared with TRBD2. V trimming: 5 bases; J trimming: 9 bases; junction bases outside the gene matches: 18. CDR3 size: 16 residues. Germline CDR1 and CDR2: SGHRS and YFSETQ.

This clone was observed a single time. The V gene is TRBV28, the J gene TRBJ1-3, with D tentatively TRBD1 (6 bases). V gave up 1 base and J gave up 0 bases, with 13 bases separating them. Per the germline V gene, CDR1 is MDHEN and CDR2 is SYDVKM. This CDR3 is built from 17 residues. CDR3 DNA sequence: TGTGCCAGCAGTTTATACCCAGGACAGTCCTCTGGAAACACCATATATTTT. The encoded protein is CASSLYPGQSSGNTIYF.

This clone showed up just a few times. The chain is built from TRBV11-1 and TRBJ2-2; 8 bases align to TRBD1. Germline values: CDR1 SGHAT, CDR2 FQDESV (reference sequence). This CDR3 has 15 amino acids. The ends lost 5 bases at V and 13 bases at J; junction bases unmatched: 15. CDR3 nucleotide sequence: TGTGCCAGCAGCCCCGGGACAGGCGTACCGGGCGGGCTGTTTTTT. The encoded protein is CASSPGTGVPGGLFF.

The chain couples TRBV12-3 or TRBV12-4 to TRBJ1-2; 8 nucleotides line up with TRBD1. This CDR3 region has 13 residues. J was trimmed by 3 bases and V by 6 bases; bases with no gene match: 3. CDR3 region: CASRGTGDYGYTF. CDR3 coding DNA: TGTGCCAGCAGGGGGACAGGCGACTATGGCTACACCTTC.

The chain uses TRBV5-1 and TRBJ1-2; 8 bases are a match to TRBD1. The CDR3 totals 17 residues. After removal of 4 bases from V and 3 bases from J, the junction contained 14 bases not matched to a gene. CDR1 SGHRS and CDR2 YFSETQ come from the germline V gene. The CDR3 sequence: CASSIPGQDFFDYGYTF. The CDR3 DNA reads TGCGCCAGCAGCATTCCGGGACAGGACTTTTTCGACTATGGCTACACCTTC. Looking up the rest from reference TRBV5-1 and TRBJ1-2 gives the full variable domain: KAGVTQTPRYLIKTRGQQVTLSCSPISGHRSVSWYQQTPGQGLQFLFEYFSETQRNKGNFPGRFSGRQFSNSRSEMNVSTLELGDSALYLCASSIPGQDFFDYGYTFGSGTRLTVV.

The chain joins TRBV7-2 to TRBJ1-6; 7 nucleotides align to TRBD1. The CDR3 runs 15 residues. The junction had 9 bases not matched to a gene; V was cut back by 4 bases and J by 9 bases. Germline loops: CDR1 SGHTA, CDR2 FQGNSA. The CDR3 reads CASSSQGLTRSPLHF. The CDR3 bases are TGTGCCAGCAGCTCACAGGGGCTAACTCGTTCACCCCTCCACTTT.

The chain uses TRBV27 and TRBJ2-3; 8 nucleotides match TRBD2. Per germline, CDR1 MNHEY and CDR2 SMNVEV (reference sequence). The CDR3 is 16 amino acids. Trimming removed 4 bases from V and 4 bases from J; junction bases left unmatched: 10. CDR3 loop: CASSSFGRGGADTQYF. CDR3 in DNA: TGTGCCAGCAGTTCGTTCGGACGGGGGGGGGCAGATACGCAGTATTTT.

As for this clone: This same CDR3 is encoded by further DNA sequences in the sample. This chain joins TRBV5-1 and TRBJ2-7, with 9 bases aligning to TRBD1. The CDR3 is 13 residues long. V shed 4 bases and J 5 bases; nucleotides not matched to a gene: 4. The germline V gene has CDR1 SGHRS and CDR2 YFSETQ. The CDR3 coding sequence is TGCGCCAGCAGCGTCCGGGACAGGGACGAGCAGTACTTC. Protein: CASSVRDRDEQYF. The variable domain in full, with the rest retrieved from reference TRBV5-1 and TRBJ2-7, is KAGVTQTPRYLIKTRGQQVTLSCSPISGHRSVSWYQQTPGQGLQFLFEYFSETQRNKGNFPGRFSGRQFSNSRSEMNVSTLELGDSALYLCASSVRDRDEQYFGPGTRLTVT.

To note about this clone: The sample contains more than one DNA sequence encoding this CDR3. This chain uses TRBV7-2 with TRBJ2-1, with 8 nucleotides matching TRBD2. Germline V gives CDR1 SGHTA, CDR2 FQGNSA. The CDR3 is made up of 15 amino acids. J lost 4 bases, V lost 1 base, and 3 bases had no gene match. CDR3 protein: CASSLGGGGYNEQFF. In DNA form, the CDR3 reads TGTGCCAGCAGCTTAGGAGGCGGGGGGTACAATGAGCAGTTCTTC.

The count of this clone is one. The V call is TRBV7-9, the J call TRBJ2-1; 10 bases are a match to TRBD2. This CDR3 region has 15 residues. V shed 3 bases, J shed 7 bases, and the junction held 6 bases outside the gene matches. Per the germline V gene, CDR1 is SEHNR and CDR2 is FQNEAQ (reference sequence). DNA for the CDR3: TGTGCCAGCAGCTTTGCCAGCGGGAGGGTGAATGAGCAGTTCTTC. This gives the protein CASSFASGRVNEQFF. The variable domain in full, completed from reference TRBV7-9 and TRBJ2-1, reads DTGVSQNPRHKITKRGQNVTFRCDPISEHNRLYWYRQTLGQGPEFLTYFQNEAQLEKSRLLSDRFSAERPKGSFSTLEIQRTEQGDSAMYLCASSFASGRVNEQFFGPGTRLTVL.

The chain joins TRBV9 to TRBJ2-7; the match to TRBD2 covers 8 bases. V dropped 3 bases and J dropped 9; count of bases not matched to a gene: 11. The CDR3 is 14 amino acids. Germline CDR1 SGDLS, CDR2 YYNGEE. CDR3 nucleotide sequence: TGTGCCAGCAGCGCGGCAGATAGCGGGAAGGTGCAGTACTTC. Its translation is CASSAADSGKVQYF.

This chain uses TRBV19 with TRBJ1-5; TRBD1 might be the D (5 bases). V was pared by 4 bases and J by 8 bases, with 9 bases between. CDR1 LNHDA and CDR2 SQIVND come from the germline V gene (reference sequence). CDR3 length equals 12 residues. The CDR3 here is CASSKGFEPQHF. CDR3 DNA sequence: TGTGCCAGTAGTAAGGGGTTTGAGCCCCAGCATTTT.